The clone carrying this T cell receptor (beta chain) was recorded a few times. This sample stems from a study of early T cells in non-severe SARS-CoV-2 infection. This CDR3 region has 12 residues. V lost 4 bases and J lost 4; bases outside the gene matches: 3. CDR1 is SQVTM, CDR2 ANQGSEA, per germline. Unique molecular identifiers were affixed to single, distinct cDNA molecules. TCRdb called the 5' RACE reads again in MiXCR, with one record for every CDR3 protein. The repertoire has over 85,000 distinct CDR3 sequences, about 12% of them found once; the top ten carry 3.5% to 4%. Sample: whole blood, taken at baseline. This rearrangement joins TRBV29-1 to TRBJ1-1; 7 nucleotides line up with TRBD1. This receptor was obtained from an adult who was a healthcare worker with PCR-confirmed SARS-CoV-2 infection or an uninfected control (not recorded which). The CDR3 DNA sequence: TGCAGCGTTGCAGGGGGAGGCACTGAAGCTTTCTTT. Translation: CSVAGGGTEAFF.